A selection of T cell receptor beta chains follows, all from one sample in a study of shared clonotypes between healthy human individuals. Some clones are missing from TCRdb's copy, which holds only in-frame ones; the method was immunoSEQ multiplex PCR. The sample shows 2 million to 2.5 million clones, 93% of them seen only once. The sequenced sample was naive CD4+ T cells from PBMCs. The receptors stem from a man aged 18 to 30 in good health. Some clones in this sample may be carry-over from other donors' samples. Each CDR3 is given with its conserved first and last residue. The order of the fields is D gene, clone size, V gene, J gene, CDR3 protein, CDR3 DNA. A D gene is named only where the DNA matches it firmly. Size is omitted from some rows. Given values are once, few, many or a class for expanded clones.

D gene: -
clone size: -
V gene: TRBV7-8
J gene: TRBJ2-2
CDR3 protein: CASSLVGIPGTGELFF
CDR3 DNA: TGTGCCAGCAGCTTAGTGGGCATCCCGGGCACCGGGGAGCTGTTTTTT

D gene: -
clone size: -
V gene: TRBV2
J gene: TRBJ2-3
CDR3 protein: CASSEDRASGTQYF
CDR3 DNA: TGTGCCAGCAGTGAAGATCGAGCTTCAGGTACGCAGTATTTT

D gene: -
clone size: -
V gene: TRBV5-1
J gene: TRBJ1-2
CDR3 protein: CASSGSWTAYGYTF
CDR3 DNA: TGCGCCAGCAGCGGTTCCTGGACAGCTTATGGCTACACCTTC

D gene: TRBD2
clone size: once
V gene: TRBV29-1
J gene: TRBJ2-1
CDR3 protein: CSVDPSRLARHNEQFF
CDR3 DNA: TGCAGCGTTGACCCTTCCCGACTAGCGCGACACAATGAGCAGTTCTTC

D gene: -
clone size: -
V gene: TRBV7-2
J gene: TRBJ2-1
CDR3 protein: CASSPYVYNEQFF
CDR3 DNA: TGTGCCAGCAGCCCCTATGTCTACAATGAGCAGTTCTTC

D gene: -
clone size: -
V gene: TRBV10-3
J gene: TRBJ1-4
CDR3 protein: CAISEGTVATNEKLFF
CDR3 DNA: TGTGCCATCAGTGAGGGGACGGTTGCAACTAATGAAAAACTGTTTTTT

D gene: -
clone size: once
V gene: TRBV27
J gene: TRBJ1-1
CDR3 protein: CASSYQRGGTMNTEAFF
CDR3 DNA: TGTGCCAGCAGCTACCAACGGGGGGGGACCATGAACACTGAAGCTTTCTTT

D gene: -
clone size: -
V gene: TRBV6-5
J gene: TRBJ2-2
CDR3 protein: CASSSGAGGKTGELFF
CDR3 DNA: TGTGCCAGCAGTTCCGGGGCCGGGGGAAAAACCGGGGAGCTGTTTTTT

D gene: TRBD1
clone size: once
V gene: TRBV7-2
J gene: TRBJ1-1
CDR3 protein: CASSFMGQTNTEAFF
CDR3 DNA: TGTGCCAGCAGCTTTATGGGACAGACCAACACTGAAGCTTTCTTT

D gene: -
clone size: -
V gene: TRBV14
J gene: TRBJ2-1
CDR3 protein: CASSPPRAGYNEQFF
CDR3 DNA: TGTGCCAGCAGCCCGCCCCGCGCAGGCTACAATGAGCAGTTCTTC

D gene: -
clone size: -
V gene: TRBV6-6
J gene: TRBJ2-5
CDR3 protein: CASSYSGGYQETQYF
CDR3 DNA: TGTGCCAGCAGTTACTCAGGCGGGTACCAAGAGACCCAGTACTTC

D gene: -
clone size: -
V gene: TRBV6-8
J gene: TRBJ2-5
CDR3 protein: CASSSSYEGEETQYF
CDR3 DNA: TGTGCCAGCAGTTCAAGTTACGAGGGTGAAGAGACCCAGTACTTC

D gene: -
clone size: -
V gene: TRBV5-1
J gene: TRBJ1-5
CDR3 protein: CASSLEAGPSNQPQHF
CDR3 DNA: TGCGCCAGCAGCTTGGAAGCAGGGCCTAGCAATCAGCCCCAGCATTTT

D gene: TRBD1
clone size: -
V gene: TRBV13
J gene: TRBJ2-5
CDR3 protein: CASSFRQGARETQYF
CDR3 DNA: TGTGCCAGCAGCTTCCGACAGGGGGCACGGGAGACCCAGTACTTC

D gene: TRBD2
clone size: -
V gene: TRBV5-5
J gene: TRBJ2-7
CDR3 protein: CASSPGGFSYEQYF
CDR3 DNA: TGTGCCAGCAGCCCGGGAGGTTTCTCCTACGAGCAGTACTTC

D gene: -
clone size: -
V gene: TRBV14
J gene: TRBJ2-7
CDR3 protein: CASSQERVYEQYF
CDR3 DNA: TGTGCCAGCAGCCAAGAACGGGTCTACGAGCAGTACTTC

D gene: -
clone size: -
V gene: TRBV28
J gene: TRBJ1-3
CDR3 protein: CASSLGATGNTIYF
CDR3 DNA: TGTGCCAGCAGTTTGGGGGCGACTGGAAACACCATATATTTT

D gene: TRBD1
clone size: -
V gene: TRBV15
J gene: TRBJ2-7
CDR3 protein: CATSRIGQGAAYEQYF
CDR3 DNA: TGTGCCACCAGCAGGATCGGACAGGGGGCAGCCTACGAGCAGTACTTC

D gene: -
clone size: -
V gene: TRBV5-1
J gene: TRBJ2-2
CDR3 protein: CASSFDRSHTGELFF
CDR3 DNA: TGCGCCAGCAGCTTCGACAGGTCCCACACCGGGGAGCTGTTTTTT

D gene: -
clone size: once
V gene: TRBV10-3
J gene: TRBJ2-7
CDR3 protein: CAISVRNGDEQYF
CDR3 DNA: TGTGCCATCAGTGTTAGGAATGGGGACGAGCAGTACTTC

D gene: TRBD1
clone size: -
V gene: TRBV2
J gene: TRBJ1-1
CDR3 protein: CASSVNRGANTEAFF
CDR3 DNA: TGTGCCAGCAGTGTTAACAGGGGGGCGAACACTGAAGCTTTCTTT

D gene: -
clone size: -
V gene: TRBV15
J gene: TRBJ2-5
CDR3 protein: CATRGGDGETQYF
CDR3 DNA: TGTGCCACCAGAGGGGGGGATGGGGAGACCCAGTACTTC

D gene: TRBD2
clone size: -
V gene: TRBV7-9
J gene: TRBJ2-7
CDR3 protein: CASSRGLAGPSYEQYF
CDR3 DNA: TGTGCCAGCAGCCGGGGACTAGCGGGACCCTCCTACGAGCAGTACTTC

D gene: -
clone size: -
V gene: TRBV4-3
J gene: TRBJ1-5
CDR3 protein: CASSQDPNQPQHF
CDR3 DNA: TGCGCCAGCAGCCAAGATCCCAATCAGCCCCAGCATTTT

D gene: -
clone size: -
V gene: TRBV2
J gene: TRBJ2-2
CDR3 protein: CASRSGYGGELFF
CDR3 DNA: TGTGCCAGCAGAAGCGGGTACGGCGGGGAGCTGTTTTTT

D gene: TRBD1
clone size: -
V gene: TRBV5-1
J gene: TRBJ2-5
CDR3 protein: CASSLEGTGNRGLVGTQYF
CDR3 DNA: TGCGCCAGCAGCCTAGAAGGGACAGGGAATCGTGGACTAGTTGGTACCCAGTACTTC

D gene: TRBD2
clone size: -
V gene: TRBV5-1
J gene: TRBJ2-2
CDR3 protein: CASSLHGTSNTGELFF
CDR3 DNA: TGCGCCAGCAGCCTGCACGGGACTAGCAACACCGGGGAGCTGTTTTTT

D gene: -
clone size: once
V gene: TRBV5-5
J gene: TRBJ1-3
CDR3 protein: CASSLVASLSGNTIYF
CDR3 DNA: TGTGCCAGCAGCTTGGTCGCCAGTCTCTCTGGAAACACCATATATTTT

D gene: -
clone size: -
V gene: TRBV28
J gene: TRBJ1-1
CDR3 protein: CASSRTENTEAFF
CDR3 DNA: TGTGCCAGCAGTCGGACAGAGAACACTGAAGCTTTCTTT

D gene: TRBD2
clone size: -
V gene: TRBV30
J gene: TRBJ2-1
CDR3 protein: CAWSVLAVIVGNEQFF
CDR3 DNA: TGTGCCTGGAGTGTACTAGCGGTTATTGTGGGGAATGAGCAGTTCTTC

D gene: -
clone size: -
V gene: TRBV6-1
J gene: TRBJ2-7
CDR3 protein: CASIKTDSYEQYF
CDR3 DNA: TGTGCCAGCATTAAGACAGACTCCTACGAGCAGTACTTC

D gene: TRBD1
clone size: -
V gene: TRBV20-1
J gene: TRBJ1-2
CDR3 protein: CSAYRGYGYTF
CDR3 DNA: TGCAGTGCCTACAGGGGTTATGGCTACACCTTC

D gene: -
clone size: -
V gene: TRBV18
J gene: TRBJ1-5
CDR3 protein: CASSPGHENQPQHF
CDR3 DNA: TGTGCCAGCTCACCGGGACACGAGAATCAGCCCCAGCATTTT

D gene: -
clone size: -
V gene: TRBV6-5
J gene: TRBJ2-7
CDR3 protein: CASSYSARVRDEQYF
CDR3 DNA: TGTGCCAGCAGTTACTCTGCTAGGGTTAGGGACGAGCAGTACTTC

D gene: TRBD2
clone size: -
V gene: TRBV19
J gene: TRBJ2-1
CDR3 protein: CASSIQLSGNLEQFF
CDR3 DNA: TGTGCCAGTAGTATACAACTTAGCGGGAATCTGGAGCAGTTCTTC

D gene: TRBD1
clone size: few
V gene: TRBV27
J gene: TRBJ1-5
CDR3 protein: CASSFRWTGTTVRIQPQHF
CDR3 DNA: TGTGCCAGCAGTTTCCGATGGACAGGAACCACCGTTAGGATTCAGCCCCAGCATTTT

D gene: -
clone size: -
V gene: TRBV6-5
J gene: TRBJ2-2
CDR3 protein: CASSPLPEVGELFF
CDR3 DNA: TGTGCCAGCAGTCCCCTACCCGAGGTCGGGGAGCTGTTTTTT

D gene: -
clone size: -
V gene: TRBV18
J gene: TRBJ1-4
CDR3 protein: CASSSGLPAGDEKLFF
CDR3 DNA: TGTGCCAGCTCATCGGGACTCCCGGCAGGGGATGAAAAACTGTTTTTT

D gene: -
clone size: -
V gene: TRBV13
J gene: TRBJ2-7
CDR3 protein: CASSFGTPYEQYF
CDR3 DNA: TGTGCCAGCAGCTTTGGGACTCCCTACGAGCAGTACTTC

D gene: TRBD2
clone size: -
V gene: TRBV9
J gene: TRBJ2-1
CDR3 protein: CASSSSSGWYNEQFF
CDR3 DNA: TGTGCCAGCAGCTCCTCTAGCGGGTGGTACAATGAGCAGTTCTTC

D gene: TRBD1
clone size: -
V gene: TRBV6-4
J gene: TRBJ1-5
CDR3 protein: CASSEKDRGRPGQPQHF
CDR3 DNA: TGTGCCAGCAGTGAAAAGGACAGGGGTCGACCGGGTCAGCCCCAGCATTTT

D gene: TRBD2
clone size: -
V gene: TRBV5-4
J gene: TRBJ2-3
CDR3 protein: CASSFTSGITDTQYF
CDR3 DNA: TGTGCCAGCAGCTTTACTAGCGGGATCACAGATACGCAGTATTTT

D gene: TRBD1
clone size: once
V gene: TRBV30
J gene: TRBJ1-5
CDR3 protein: CAWSTPFGQGRLLSNQPQHF
CDR3 DNA: TGTGCCTGGAGTACCCCCTTCGGACAGGGACGACTACTGAGCAATCAGCCCCAGCATTTT

D gene: -
clone size: once
V gene: TRBV5-1
J gene: TRBJ2-6
CDR3 protein: CASRASGANVLTF
CDR3 DNA: TGCGCCAGCAGAGCCTCTGGGGCCAACGTCCTGACTTTC

D gene: -
clone size: -
V gene: TRBV29-1
J gene: TRBJ2-3
CDR3 protein: CSGKTTDTQYF
CDR3 DNA: TGCAGCGGGAAAACTACAGATACGCAGTATTTT

D gene: -
clone size: -
V gene: TRBV4-1
J gene: TRBJ1-2
CDR3 protein: CASSQVVRVLSNYGYTF
CDR3 DNA: TGCGCCAGCAGCCAAGTGGTCAGGGTATTGTCTAACTATGGCTACACCTTC

D gene: TRBD2
clone size: -
V gene: TRBV5-1
J gene: TRBJ2-1
CDR3 protein: CASTTSISYNEQFF
CDR3 DNA: TGCGCCAGCACGACTAGCATATCCTACAATGAGCAGTTCTTC

D gene: -
clone size: -
V gene: TRBV14
J gene: TRBJ1-4
CDR3 protein: CASSQRQGWEKLFF
CDR3 DNA: TGTGCCAGCAGCCAACGGCAGGGGTGGGAAAAACTGTTTTTT

D gene: TRBD1
clone size: -
V gene: TRBV18
J gene: TRBJ1-5
CDR3 protein: CASSPRDSSNQPQHF
CDR3 DNA: TGTGCCAGCTCACCCCGGGACAGTAGCAATCAGCCCCAGCATTTT

D gene: -
clone size: few
V gene: TRBV6-1
J gene: TRBJ1-2
CDR3 protein: CASRTGPVYGYTF
CDR3 DNA: TGTGCCAGCAGAACAGGGCCGGTCTATGGCTACACCTTC

D gene: -
clone size: -
V gene: TRBV2
J gene: TRBJ2-1
CDR3 protein: CASSEHRTGEQFF
CDR3 DNA: TGTGCCAGCAGTGAACACAGGACTGGTGAGCAGTTCTTC

D gene: -
clone size: -
V gene: TRBV30
J gene: TRBJ1-2
CDR3 protein: CASGALDPRTF
CDR3 DNA: TGTGCCTCGGGGGCCCTCGATCCCAGGACCTTC

D gene: -
clone size: -
V gene: TRBV27
J gene: TRBJ1-1
CDR3 protein: CASSTPPQGLNWPEAFF
CDR3 DNA: TGTGCCAGCAGTACTCCCCCCCAGGGCCTGAACTGGCCTGAAGCTTTCTTT

D gene: -
clone size: few
V gene: TRBV28
J gene: TRBJ1-1
CDR3 protein: CASSGTEITEAFF
CDR3 DNA: TGTGCCAGCAGCGGGACCGAGATCACTGAAGCTTTCTTT

D gene: TRBD2
clone size: -
V gene: TRBV7-2
J gene: TRBJ2-1
CDR3 protein: CASSLDRLAGVFGEQFF
CDR3 DNA: TGTGCCAGCAGCTTGGACCGACTAGCGGGAGTGTTTGGTGAGCAGTTCTTC

D gene: -
clone size: -
V gene: TRBV25-1
J gene: TRBJ1-1
CDR3 protein: CASSKGRLVAEAFF
CDR3 DNA: TGTGCCAGCAGTAAGGGACGGCTAGTGGCTGAAGCTTTCTTT

D gene: -
clone size: -
V gene: TRBV29-1
J gene: TRBJ2-1
CDR3 protein: CSVAEPDREQFF
CDR3 DNA: TGCAGCGTCGCCGAACCCGACAGGGAGCAGTTCTTC

D gene: -
clone size: -
V gene: TRBV6-1
J gene: TRBJ2-3
CDR3 protein: CASSETFDTDTQYF
CDR3 DNA: TGTGCCAGCAGTGAGACGTTCGACACAGATACGCAGTATTTT